Below, 25 T cell receptor beta chains from the same sample are listed, as sequenced in a study of cytomegalovirus exposure and HLA in healthy donors. The PCR was carried out with 60 Vbeta primers and 13 Jbeta primers. TCRdb's copy holds only in-frame clones and misses some; the assay was immunoSEQ multiplex PCR. The sample records 140,000 or so clones, approximately 91% being singletons. Sequenced input: PBMCs. Receptors originate from a woman aged 40 to 50 in good health and CMV-seronegative.

A note on this clone: At one boundary the junction diverges from the germline segment, which might be a read error. Written as DNA, the CDR3 is TGTTCCAGCAGCTTCGGACTGGGCCAGCCCCAGCATTTT. The encoded protein is CSSSFGLGQPQHF. The J gene is TRBJ1-5, the V gene TRBV7-9; D is unclear. CDR3 length: 13 amino acids. Germline CDR1 and CDR2: SEHNR and FQNEAQ (reference sequence).

This clone appeared once. V and J are TRBV7-9 and TRBJ1-1; TRBD1 aligns across 10 bases. The CDR3 spans 14 residues. With V trimmed by 3 bases and J by 11 bases, 9 bases remained unmatched. CDR1 and CDR2 (germline): SEHNR, FQNEAQ (reference sequence). In nucleotides, the CDR3 is TGTGCCAGCAGCTTGACAGGGGGCGAGGTCAGCGCTTTCTTT. Its protein is CASSLTGGEVSAFF.

V and J are TRBV7-8 and TRBJ1-2; 8 bases are a match to TRBD1. The V gene's germline CDR1 is SGHVS and CDR2 FQNEAQ. The CDR3 is 14 residues long. V shed 1 base and J 4 bases; nucleotides not matched to a gene: 2. CDR3 nucleotides: TGTGCCAGCAGCTTAGGTACAGGGGGCTATGGCTACACCTTC. Its protein is CASSLGTGGYGYTF. Filled out from reference TRBV7-8 and TRBJ1-2, the complete variable domain reads GAGVSQSPRYKVAKRGQDVALRCDPISGHVSLFWYQQALGQGPEFLTYFQNEAQLDKSGLPSDRFFAERPEGSVSTLKIQRTQQEDSAVYLCASSLGTGGYGYTFGSGTRLTVV.

V and J are TRBV5-5 and TRBJ2-7, with D tentatively TRBD1 (5 bases). V was shortened by 3 bases and J by 0 bases, with 13 bases between the two germline ends. The length of the CDR3 is 15 residues. Germline-derived CDR1 and CDR2 are SGHKS and YYEKEE (reference sequence). In DNA, the CDR3 is TGTGCCAGCAGCTCACACGCGGACAACTCCTACGAGCAGTACTTC. Translated, it gives CASSSHADNSYEQYF.

This clone was recorded once. The chain uses TRBV20-1 and TRBJ2-1; maybe TRBD1 (5 bases). The CDR3 consists of 11 residues. From germline, CDR1 is DFQATT and CDR2 SNEGSKA (reference sequence). Trimming took 3 bases from V and 8 from J, leaving 8 bases between them. The DNA for the CDR3 is TGCAGTGCTAGTAGGGGCTATGAGCAGTTCTTC. Residues: CSASRGYEQFF.

This clone has a single count. This chain links TRBV11-2 with TRBJ2-3; D perhaps matches TRBD1 (5 bases). The V gene lost 1 base and the J gene lost 5 bases, with 13 bases spanning the gap. This CDR3 comprises 15 residues. CDR1 is SGHAT and CDR2 is FQNNGV in the germline V gene. The CDR3 loop reads CASSLGPGLIDTQYF. CDR3 nucleotide sequence: TGTGCCAGCAGCTTAGGGCCAGGGTTGATAGATACGCAGTATTTT.

This clone was recorded a few times. The rearrangement uses TRBV6-1 and TRBJ1-1; D uncertain. Trimming pared 3 bases from V and 4 bases from J, leaving 9 bases between. CDR3 length: 13 amino acids. Looked up from germline, CDR1 is MNHNS and CDR2 is SASEGT. The CDR3 bases are TGTGCCAGCAGTGATGCTGGCGGCACTGAAGCTTTCTTT. It is translated as CASSDAGGTEAFF.

The chain has TRBV27 and TRBJ2-1; 10 nucleotides line up with TRBD2. The CDR3 length is 14 residues. After removal of 6 bases from V and 9 bases from J, the junction contained 8 bases not matched to a gene. Germline CDR1 MNHEY, CDR2 SMNVEV (reference sequence). The CDR3 spells CASRVGLAGGEQFF. The CDR3 region has the DNA TGTGCCAGCAGAGTAGGGTTAGCGGGAGGTGAGCAGTTCTTC.

This chain uses TRBV4-1 with TRBJ2-7; D might be TRBD1 (6 bases). Germline V lookup: CDR1 MGHRA, CDR2 YSYEKL. The V gene lost 4 bases and the J gene lost 7 bases, with 17 bases spanning the gap. This CDR3 is built from 14 residues. In DNA form, the CDR3 reads TGCGCCAGCAGCCCGTCACAGGGTTCGAAGGAGCAGTACTTC. The encoded protein is CASSPSQGSKEQYF.

The rearrangement joins TRBV28 to TRBJ2-5; 8 bases are shared with TRBD2. The CDR3 runs to 15 residues. The germline gives CDR1 MDHEN, CDR2 SYDVKM. V trimming: 4 bases; J trimming: 1 base; junction bases outside the gene matches: 5. The CDR3 region has the DNA TGTGCCAGCAGTTCCCGGGGGGGGACCCAAGAGACCCAGTACTTC. Protein: CASSSRGGTQETQYF.

The genes are TRBV5-1 and TRBJ2-1; D is unclear. Germline CDR1 is SGHRS and CDR2 is YFSETQ. The CDR3 has 13 amino acids. With 2 bases removed from V and 5 bases from J, the gap between germline ends came to 8 bases. The CDR3 region has the DNA TGCGCCAGCAGCTTTAACACAGACAATGAGCAGTTCTTC. Translated: CASSFNTDNEQFF.

The count of this clone is one. The rearrangement joins TRBV19 to TRBJ2-2; TRBD2 matches 7 bases. V shed 7 bases, J shed 1 base, and the junction held 12 bases outside the gene matches. Germline CDR1 LNHDA, CDR2 SQIVND (reference sequence). The CDR3 runs 17 residues. The CDR3 spells CASTPPPTSQNTGELFF. DNA for the CDR3: TGTGCCAGTACCCCGCCCCCGACTAGCCAGAACACCGGGGAGCTGTTTTTT.

The chain combines TRBV19 with TRBJ2-1; perhaps TRBD2 as D (5 bases). The CDR3 has 12 amino acids. The germline V gene has CDR1 LNHDA and CDR2 SQIVND (reference sequence). V dropped 7 bases and J dropped 10 bases, with 14 bases sitting between them. In DNA, the CDR3 is TGTGCCAGTATACGGTCCCGGGGAGAGCAGTTCTTC. Encoded protein: CASIRSRGEQFF.

The chain has TRBV10-2 and TRBJ1-3; maybe TRBD1 (6 bases). This CDR3 region has 16 residues. Trimming removed 7 bases at V and 0 bases at J, with 16 bases between. Germline loops: CDR1 WSHSY, CDR2 SAAADI. CDR3 in amino acids: CASTRGQTSSGNTIYF. The CDR3 DNA follows: TGCGCCAGCACCCGAGGACAGACAAGCTCTGGAAACACCATATATTTT.

This clone was found once. At one of its ends the junction is not consistent with the germline gene, which may arise from a read error. This rearrangement joins TRBV7-9 to TRBJ2-7; D is ambiguous. Germline-derived CDR1 and CDR2 are SEHNR and FQNEAQ (reference sequence). This CDR3 comprises 11 residues. The CDR3 loop is CSSSLSLEQYF. The CDR3 bases are TGTTCCAGCAGCTTATCCCTCGAGCAGTACTTC.

This rearrangement joins TRBV28 to TRBJ2-7; 9 bases are a match to TRBD1. V gave up 6 bases and J gave up 2 bases; unmatched junction bases: 8. Germline V gene lookup returns CDR1 MDHEN and CDR2 SYDVKM. This CDR3 is 15 amino acids long. This CDR3 is CASSPPGTGTYEQYF. CDR3 DNA: TGTGCCAGCAGCCCACCCGGGACAGGGACCTACGAGCAGTACTTC.

The chain couples TRBV5-6 to TRBJ2-1; TRBD2 matches 11 bases. Trimming at V came to 4 bases and at J to 6 bases, leaving 0 bases not matched to a gene. The CDR3 covers 13 residues. CDR1 is SGHDT, CDR2 YYEEEE, per germline. The DNA of the CDR3 is TGTGCCAGCAGCGGACTAGCGGGCAATGAGCAGTTCTTC. Its protein is CASSGLAGNEQFF.

This chain connects TRBV7-2 to TRBJ2-7, with 8 bases fitting TRBD2. This CDR3 region has 13 residues. The junction had 4 bases not matched to a gene; V was cut back by 4 bases and J by 5 bases. Germline CDR1 is SGHTA and CDR2 is FQGNSA. The CDR3 protein is CASSWGLVNEQYF. The CDR3 nucleotides read TGTGCCAGCAGCTGGGGACTAGTAAACGAGCAGTACTTC.

The chain has TRBV5-1 and TRBJ1-1; possible D gene TRBD1, 6 bases. Trimming removed 4 bases at V and 11 bases at J, with 18 bases between. The CDR3 covers 13 residues. The germline gives CDR1 SGHRS, CDR2 YFSETQ. For the CDR3, the DNA is TGCGCCAGCAGCCCGGACAGCTCACTTGGGGCTTTCTTT. Amino acid sequence: CASSPDSSLGAFF.

A remark on this clone: A read error may account for a junction end that differs from germline. J is TRBJ2-3 and V is TRBV7-9; 7 nucleotides agree with TRBD2. The CDR3 has 16 residues. The germline gives CDR1 SEHNR, CDR2 FQNEAQ (reference sequence). The CDR3 DNA reads TGTTCCAGCAGCTTGGGCCTAGCGGATCTCACAGATACGCAGTATTTT. Translated: CSSSLGLADLTDTQYF.

For this clone: A junction end diverges from the germline sequence, so it may reflect a read error. The chain combines TRBV7-9 with TRBJ2-7; D remains unclear. The CDR3 consists of 14 residues. CDR1 SEHNR and CDR2 FQNEAQ come from the germline V gene (reference sequence). The CDR3, as DNA: TGTTCCAGCAGCTTAGCCGCGGAGTCCTACGAGCAGTACTTC. Its protein is CSSSLAAESYEQYF.

This clone has just a few counts. The CDR3 bases are TGTGCCAGCAGGGACAGGTACAATCAGCCCCAGCATTTT. Amino acid sequence: CASRDRYNQPQHF. V gene TRBV6-6 combines with J gene TRBJ1-5; 7 bases agree with TRBD1. After removal of 6 bases from V and 3 bases from J, the junction contained 2 bases not matched to a gene. The length of the CDR3 is 13 residues. Germline V gives CDR1 MNHNY, CDR2 SVGAGI (reference sequence).

The J gene is TRBJ1-4, the V gene TRBV30; weak D call: TRBD1 (5 bases). This CDR3 is 13 amino acids long. Germline V gene data show CDR1 as GTSNPN and CDR2 as SVGIG (reference sequence). The germline V and J ends were trimmed by 0 bases and 7 bases, with 9 bases remaining between them. The CDR3: CAWSVAGFEKLFF. The CDR3 coding sequence is TGTGCCTGGAGTGTTGCAGGGTTTGAAAAACTGTTTTTT.

V and J are TRBV4-2 and TRBJ1-1, with TRBD1 as a possible D gene (6 bases). Germline V gene data show CDR1 as LGHNA and CDR2 as YNFKEQ. This CDR3 has 15 amino acids. Trimming stripped 3 bases from V and 4 bases from J, with 15 bases between. The CDR3 bases are TGTGCCAGCAGCCACAGACCGGAACAGGGCACTGAAGCTTTCTTT. Its protein is CASSHRPEQGTEAFF.

This rearrangement joins TRBV10-3 to TRBJ2-1; 8 bases agree with TRBD2. Germline loops: CDR1 ENHRY, CDR2 SYGVKD. This CDR3 region has 17 residues. With V trimmed by 3 bases and J by 4 bases, 11 bases remained unmatched. CDR3 region: CAISDWGAGARYNEQFF. In nucleotides, the CDR3 is TGTGCCATCAGTGATTGGGGAGCGGGAGCGCGGTACAATGAGCAGTTCTTC.